The sequence of this T cell receptor (beta chain) was determined in a study of Ad26.COV2.S vaccination and SARS-CoV-2 variants. The table came from immunoSEQ multiplex PCR; TCRdb's copy has only in-frame clones and leaves some out. The data show 300,000 to 350,000 clones, around nine tenths seen once. Treatment here: 15 to 20 received Ad26.COV2.S at low or high dose, single or two shots; five or six received placebo; per-sample allocation not given. After the first vaccine or placebo injection, samples were drawn on day 63. Trimming took 2 bases from V and 3 from J, leaving 11 bases between them. CDR1 and CDR2 from the germline V gene are MNHNS and SASEGT. The CDR3 runs to 14 residues.

The sequence was obtained from a person aged 18 to 59 who received the Ad26.COV2.S COVID-19 vaccine or a placebo. The source was peripheral blood, collected in a trial of Ad26.COV2.S vaccine versus placebo. The rearrangement uses TRBV6-1 and TRBJ2-7; D unclear. In DNA, the CDR3 is TGTGCCAGCAGTGAAACGTGGCAGAACTACGAGCAGTACTTC. Protein: CASSETWQNYEQYF.